This T cell receptor beta chain derives from a study of T cells after yellow fever vaccination (dated by TCRdb to between 2017 and 2020). As for the study more broadly: Using CD3, CD45RA, CCR7 and CD95 staining, memory subsets (EM, EMRA, CM and Tscm) were sorted on a BD FACS Aria III. Blood was drawn at multiple timepoints before and after primary and secondary immunization, with bulk PBMC replicates and cell subsets isolated. Sorting of memory subsets took place on days 0, 15 and 45 and at 18 months after primary vaccination, as well as on days 0, 15 and 45 after the 30-year booster. To follow T-cell clones before and after primary and booster YFV17D yellow fever vaccination, bulk TCR alpha and beta repertoires were sequenced over time. The cohort comprised two healthy male donors, one aged 18 to 30 and one aged 30 to 40 years. Libraries from fractions with low cell numbers were prepared with the SMART-Seq v4 Ultra Low Input RNA kit.

The germline ends are 11 bases apart after V is trimmed by 4 bases and J by 1 base. Via the germline V gene, CDR1 is LGHNA and CDR2 YSLEER. The CDR3 runs 15 residues from the cysteine to the phenylalanine. Kept here is only the CDR3 DNA, which spans 45 bases and is read in frame from base 1. What the study reported, not specific to this receptor: The secondary T-cell response was found to be weaker but faster than the primary response, with a peak reached on day 5 rather than on day 15. After the booster, most clones that had expanded after primary vaccination were detected again (roughly 95% of CD4 and more than 80% of CD8), suggesting broad maintenance of memory. Because the study included only a couple of donors, the extent to which the findings can be generalized is limited. Computational filtering was needed because FACS-sorted repertoires could contain abundant contaminating clonotypes from the bulk population. In the sorted memory subsets on day 0, nearly all vaccine-responding clonotypes were below the level of detection. A small share of clonotypes was detected in both CD4 and CD8 compartments, with the overlap likely arising from convergent recombination.

Synthesis of TCR cDNA relied on 5'RACE template switching, a step that introduced a universal primer site along with unique molecular identifiers. Priming of cDNA synthesis was performed from both the TCR alpha and TCR beta constant segments. Library amplification used two PCR steps, and the second PCR step added sample barcodes and sequencing adapters. Sequencing of the libraries was done on either Illumina HiSeq 2500 (2x100 bp) or NovaSeq (2x150 bp). On the study's bioinformatics: MIGEC was used to demultiplex reads and collapse the reads into UMI consensus sequences, and MiXCR was used for V(D)J alignment. Vaccine-responding clonotypes were defined with edgeR using replicate PBMC samples, requiring FDR below 0.01 and a log2 fold change above 5 up to day 15. CD4 or CD8 identity was assigned to each bulk clonotype according to whether the clonotype was present at higher abundance in the sequenced CD4 repertoire or the sequenced CD8 repertoire. Clonotype frequencies in memory subsets were weighted by FACS-sorted cell numbers to estimate each clone's distribution across memory phenotypes. TCRdb reprocessed the public reads (quality trimming at Q25 with fastp, clone calling with MiXCR) and kept in-frame beta chains. Rows with one shared CDR3 protein collapse into an entry with the most common genes and DNA. TCRdb, not the authors, supplied the V and J calls. Counted in this sample were 5,500 to 7,000 distinct CDR3 sequences; roughly 6% of them appeared once. The ten largest clonotypes hold 50% to 75% of the sample.

This clonotype was detected many times. No much larger clone is present one base from it, and per-base qualities are unavailable. This sample's treatment or condition label indicates: live attenuated yellow fever vaccine strain. A standard Ficoll-Paque protocol was used to isolate PBMCs from peripheral blood. The RNeasy Micro Kit was used to extract RNA from sorted memory subsets. Recombination linked TRBV4-3 to TRBJ2-1; the D region possibly corresponds to TRBD1 (5 bases align). This clonotype was sampled from a man younger than 35 who received the YFV17D yellow fever vaccine. The input for sequencing was PBMCs, either bulk or a sorted T-cell subset (CD4+, CD8+, memory, or dextramer-sorted; not recorded which), taken around 15 days after the first yellow fever vaccination. The CDR3 is CASSPRAGSYNEQFF. The DNA sequence is given as TGCGCCAGCAGCCCACGAGCAGGGTCCTACAATGAGCAGTTCTTC.